This is a list of T cell receptor beta chains from one sample in a study of PD-1 blockade in classical Hodgkin lymphoma. Produced via immunoSEQ multiplex PCR; TCRdb's table is partial and in-frame only. The repertoire holds around 30,000 clones, with 90% to 95% as singletons. Sequenced here: CD4+ T cells from blood, sampled before the fourth cycle of nivolumab. These receptors originate from a human donor with classical Hodgkin lymphoma. Each CDR3 is given with its conserved first and last residue. Each record gives: V gene, D gene, clone size, J gene, CDR3 DNA, CDR3 protein. The D gene is left open where the match is weak. The listing skips clone size in some rows; elsewhere it reads once, few, many or a size class.

TRBV30	.	.	TRBJ1-5	TGTGCCTGGAGTGGCCGGGAACCCAATCAGCCCCAGCATTTT	CAWSGREPNQPQHF
TRBV7-6	TRBD2	.	TRBJ2-2	TGTGCCAGCAGCTTAGCGGGGGGGACCGGGGAGCTGTTTTTT	CASSLAGGTGELFF
TRBV14	.	.	TRBJ2-3	TGTGCCAGCAGCTATTCGCTTACAACAGATACGCAGTATTTT	CASSYSLTTDTQYF
TRBV5-1	.	.	TRBJ1-1	TGCGCCAGCAGAGGGGGGGATAACACTGAAGCTTTCTTT	CASRGGDNTEAFF
TRBV29-1	TRBD1	.	TRBJ1-4	TGCAGCGTTGGGAGGGGGCCGGATGAAAAACTGTTTTTT	CSVGRGPDEKLFF
TRBV25-1	.	.	TRBJ1-2	TGTGCCAGCAGTGAGGGTGTGGGGTCGGTCACCTTC	CASSEGVGSVTF
TRBV29-1	.	.	TRBJ2-4	TGCAGCGTTGTGACCATGCAAAACATTCAGTACTTC	CSVVTMQNIQYF
TRBV5-6	TRBD2	.	TRBJ2-1	TGTGCCAGCAGCTTGATGTCAGGCGGGAGTAGGTACAATGAGCAGTTCTTC	CASSLMSGGSRYNEQFF
TRBV11-2	.	.	TRBJ2-2	TGTGCCAGCAGCTTAACGGGAAACACCGGGGAGCTGTTTTTT	CASSLTGNTGELFF
TRBV27	.	once	TRBJ2-7	TGTGCCAGCAGTCCCCCCCGGTCTGGAGAGCAGTACTTC	CASSPPRSGEQYF
TRBV11-2	.	.	TRBJ2-1	TGTGCCAGCAGCTCTACAGGGTTCTACAATGAGCAGTTCTTC	CASSSTGFYNEQFF
TRBV28	.	.	TRBJ2-4	TGTGCCAGCAGTTTCGATGGGGGCGCGGGAAAAAACATTCAGTACTTC	CASSFDGGAGKNIQYF
TRBV28	.	.	TRBJ2-7	TGTGCCAGCAGTTCAACAAGTGGGGCTCCCGACTACGAGCAGTACTTC	CASSSTSGAPDYEQYF
TRBV30	.	.	TRBJ1-1	TGTGCCTGGAGTCGCGGGACTGAAGCTTTCTTT	CAWSRGTEAFF
TRBV2	TRBD2	.	TRBJ2-5	TGTGCCAGCAGTAGACTAGCGGGAGTAGAGACCCAGTACTTC	CASSRLAGVETQYF
TRBV27	TRBD2	.	TRBJ2-7	TGTGCCAGCAGTCTGAGACTAGCGGGAGATAGGGAGCAGTACTTC	CASSLRLAGDREQYF
TRBV28	TRBD2	.	TRBJ2-3	TGTGCCAGCAGTTTCTCTAGCGGGAGGGCAGATACGCAGTATTTT	CASSFSSGRADTQYF
TRBV19	.	once	TRBJ2-7	TGTGCCAGTAGTCCAAACCCCGACCCAATCTCCGAGCAGTACTTC	CASSPNPDPISEQYF
TRBV6-5	.	.	TRBJ2-5	TGTGCCAGCAGTTACTCACCGGGGCAGTCTAGATACTTC	CASSYSPGQSRYF
TRBV28	.	.	TRBJ2-7	TGTGCCAGCAGTTCATCGTGGAATTACGAGCAGTACTTC	CASSSSWNYEQYF
TRBV5-6	.	.	TRBJ1-3	TGTGCCAGCAGCTCCAACAGGGCCTCTGGAAACACCATATATTTT	CASSSNRASGNTIYF
TRBV11-1	.	.	TRBJ2-5	TGTGCCAGCAGCCTGAGGGGGGAGACCCAGTACTTC	CASSLRGETQYF
TRBV5-1	TRBD2	.	TRBJ2-7	TGCGCCAGCAGCTGGGGCTGGTTGGCTAGCGGGAGTATCGAAGAGCAGTACTTC	CASSWGWLASGSIEEQYF
TRBV9	.	.	TRBJ1-2	TGTGCCAGCGGGGGCCTAACCGGGACCCCGAGCACCTTC	CASGGLTGTPSTF
TRBV30	.	.	TRBJ1-4	TGTGCCTGGAAGGGGTGGGATGCAACTAATGAAAAACTGTTTTTT	CAWKGWDATNEKLFF
TRBV13	.	once	TRBJ1-1	TGTGCCAGCAGCTCCCTCGTGGGGGGACACACTGAAGCTTTCTTT	CASSSLVGGHTEAFF
TRBV2	.	.	TRBJ1-2	TGTGCCAGCAGTGAAGGGTTCTTTAGCTACACCTTC	CASSEGFFSYTF
TRBV7-6	.	.	TRBJ1-2	TGTGCCAGCAGCTTAGTCTTAGACGGAAGCTACACCTTC	CASSLVLDGSYTF
TRBV6-1	.	.	TRBJ1-1	TGTGCCAGCAGTGGAGGCAGTCAGTACACTGAAGCTTTCTTT	CASSGGSQYTEAFF
TRBV27	.	.	TRBJ1-3	TGTGCCAGCAGCCCCAAGAGCTCTGGAAACACCATATATTTT	CASSPKSSGNTIYF
TRBV4-1	TRBD2	once	TRBJ2-1	TGCGCCAGCAGTCCTCCGGGACTAGCTCCTATCTACAATGAGCAGTTCTTC	CASSPPGLAPIYNEQFF
TRBV7-3	.	.	TRBJ2-6	TGTGCCAGCAGCTTAAGAGGTGGTAGGGGTCTGGGGGCCAACGTCCTGACTTTC	CASSLRGGRGLGANVLTF
TRBV28	.	.	TRBJ1-5	TGTGCCAGCAGTTTAACCCGGTCTCGGTTCAATCAGCCCCAGCATTTT	CASSLTRSRFNQPQHF
TRBV28	.	.	TRBJ1-1	TGTGCCAGCGGGAACACTGAAGCTTTCTTT	CASGNTEAFF
TRBV9	.	.	TRBJ1-2	TGTGCCAGCAGCCGTCGAAGGGTTGGCTACACCTTC	CASSRRRVGYTF
TRBV4-1	.	once	TRBJ2-4	TGCGCTAGCAGCCAAGTCGAGGGCAGAGGGGCCAAAAACATTCAGTACTTC	CASSQVEGRGAKNIQYF
TRBV2	.	.	TRBJ2-6	TGTGCCAGCACCCTAAGGGTGGATGGGGCCAACGTCCTGACTTTC	CASTLRVDGANVLTF
TRBV11-2	.	.	TRBJ2-7	TGTGCCAGCAGCTTAGCGGGAGAAGGTTTCTACGAGCAGTACTTC	CASSLAGEGFYEQYF
TRBV27	.	.	TRBJ2-3	TGTGCCAGCAGCCGTTTCCGCGACAGCCGAGCGCCAGATACGCAGTATTTT	CASSRFRDSRAPDTQYF
TRBV11-3	TRBD2	.	TRBJ2-7	TGTGCCAGCAGCTTAGGGGGGACTAGCTCCTACGAGCAGTACTTC	CASSLGGTSSYEQYF
TRBV7-2	TRBD2	.	TRBJ2-1	TGTGCCAGCAGGGAGGCAGCGGGACTAGCGGGAGTTTGGGCCAATGAGCAGTTCTTC	CASREAAGLAGVWANEQFF
TRBV29-1	.	.	TRBJ2-1	TGCAGCGGAGGAGGCGCGGTGAATGAGCAGTTCTTC	CSGGGAVNEQFF
TRBV6-1	TRBD2	.	TRBJ2-3	TGTGCCAGCAGTGAAGTAATGCCCTTACTAGCGGGAGGGGGAGATACGCAGTATTTT	CASSEVMPLLAGGGDTQYF
TRBV18	.	.	TRBJ1-2	TGTGCCAGCGGAGCTACTAACTATGGCTACACCTTC	CASGATNYGYTF